This passage covers 28 T cell receptor beta chains from one sample sequenced in a study of CD8+ T cells in alopecia areata. Noted treatment: oral pan-JAK inhibitor, 5-10 mg twice daily. Reverse transcription of extracted RNA yielded cDNA, which provided the sequencing template. The data were produced by immunoSEQ multiplex PCR, yet TCRdb's version contains in-frame clones alone and is incomplete. The sample contains about 270,000 clones, about 60% of which appear only once. The sample was CD4+ T cells sorted from blood, taken at roughly week 53, from a patient treated with tofacitinib. The receptors originated from a human donor with alopecia areata.

This sequence joins TRBV30 and TRBJ2-7; D ambiguous. V gave up 0 bases and J gave up 4 bases, with 7 bases separating them. The CDR3 is 12 amino acids. Germline CDR1 GTSNPN, CDR2 SVGIG (reference sequence). This chain's CDR3 is CAWSVSPYEQYF. CDR3 bases: TGTGCCTGGAGTGTCTCTCCTTACGAGCAGTACTTC.

A note on this clone: This CDR3 is also generated by other DNA sequences in the sample. The chain employs TRBV20-1 and TRBJ2-5; D is undetermined. Per germline, CDR1 DFQATT and CDR2 SNEGSKA (reference sequence). The CDR3 loop spans 11 amino acids. V shed 1 base and J shed 3 bases, with 3 bases lying between them. The CDR3 here is CSARAEETQYF. The CDR3 DNA reads as TGCAGTGCTAGAGCAGAAGAGACCCAGTACTTC.

The rearrangement uses TRBV30 and TRBJ2-5; 8 positions agree with TRBD1. V lost 4 bases and J lost 6; bases outside the gene matches: 7. The CDR3 is 13 residues long. Germline V CDR1 and CDR2: GTSNPN, SVGIG (reference sequence). Written as DNA, the CDR3 is TGTGCCTGGATCCCCCGACAGGGGCAGACCCAGTACTTC. Translation gives CAWIPRQGQTQYF.

This chain connects TRBV7-9 to TRBJ2-1; D uncertain. The CDR3 has 14 residues. V lost 0 bases and J lost 9, with 12 bases in between. Looked up from germline, CDR1 is SEHNR and CDR2 is FQNEAQ (reference sequence). CDR3 residues: CASSLATTTREQFF. The CDR3 DNA sequence: TGTGCCAGCAGCTTAGCGACCACCACACGTGAGCAGTTCTTC. The full variable domain, in which reference TRBV7-9 and TRBJ2-1 provide the parts outside the CDR3, is DTGVSQNPRHKITKRGQNVTFRCDPISEHNRLYWYRQTLGQGPEFLTYFQNEAQLEKSRLLSDRFSAERPKGSFSTLEIQRTEQGDSAMYLCASSLATTTREQFFGPGTRLTVL.

There are a few counts of this clone. The rearrangement joins TRBV7-3 to TRBJ2-3; no clear D gene. Trimming took off 5 bases at V and 6 bases at J, with 15 bases between the two ends. Germline CDR1 is SGHTA and CDR2 is FQGTGA. The CDR3 loop spans 14 amino acids. The CDR3 loop is CASSPGPRADTQYF. In DNA, the CDR3 is TGTGCCAGCAGCCCCGGGCCCCGCGCGGATACGCAGTATTTT.

This clone was counted only a few times. The V gene is TRBV29-1, the J gene TRBJ2-3, with 12 bases fitting TRBD1. Germline loops: CDR1 SQVTM, CDR2 ANQGSEA. The J segment lost 6 bases and the V segment lost 4 bases, leaving 26 bases of the junction unmatched. CDR3 size: 21 residues. Here the CDR3 DNA reads TGCAGCGTTGCGGTTACCCCTTCACAGCAGTCTCCGGGACAGGGGGCCGATACGCAGTATTTT. Translation: CSVAVTPSQQSPGQGADTQYF.

V and J are TRBV5-4 and TRBJ2-3; 8 nucleotides agree with TRBD1. The J segment lost 5 bases and the V segment lost 0 bases, leaving 5 bases of the junction unmatched. Looked up from germline, CDR1 is SGHNT and CDR2 is YYREEE (reference sequence). CDR3 size: 15 residues. The CDR3 region has the DNA TGTGCCAGCAGCTTGGAGCAGGGGGCAAGAGATACGCAGTATTTT. Translation gives CASSLEQGARDTQYF.

The chain carries TRBV5-6 and TRBJ1-1, with TRBD1 as a possible D gene (5 bases). Germline V gene data show CDR1 as SGHDT and CDR2 as YYEEEE. This CDR3 is 12 amino acids long. V dropped 0 bases and J dropped 8 bases, with 8 bases sitting between them. This CDR3 is CASSLVRAEAFF. The CDR3 nucleotides are TGTGCCAGCAGCTTGGTCAGGGCCGAAGCTTTCTTT. Using reference TRBV5-6 and TRBJ1-1 for the parts outside the CDR3, the full variable domain is DAGVTQSPTHLIKTRGQQVTLRCSPKSGHDTVSWYQQALGQGPQFIFQYYEEEERQRGNFPDRFSGHQFPNYSSELNVNALLLGDSALYLCASSLVRAEAFFGQGTRLTVV.

CDR3 bases: TGTGCCTGGGACGGGACAGGGGGAAACTATGGCTACACCTTC. As protein: CAWDGTGGNYGYTF. V and J are TRBV30 and TRBJ1-2; 11 nucleotides match TRBD1. The CDR3 has 14 amino acids. The germline CDR1 and CDR2 sequences are GTSNPN and SVGIG (reference sequence). Trimming cost V 5 bases and J 2 bases; bases outside gene matches: 4. Variable domain in full (rest from reference TRBV30 and TRBJ1-2): SQTIHQWPATLVQPVGSPLSLECTVEGTSNPNLYWYRQAAGRGLQLLFYSVGIGQISSEVPQNLSASRPQDRQFILSSKKLLLSDSGFYLCAWDGTGGNYGYTFGSGTRLTVV.

This rearrangement joins TRBV9 to TRBJ2-3; 11 nucleotides align to TRBD2. Germline trimming cut 0 bases from V and 7 bases from J; bases unmatched to any gene: 4. This CDR3 is 15 amino acids long. Germline values: CDR1 SGDLS, CDR2 YYNGEE. The CDR3 DNA follows: TGTGCCAGCAGCGTAGTAGCGGGGGGGGCGAATACGCAGTATTTT. It translates to CASSVVAGGANTQYF.

This clone was recorded a few times. The V call is TRBV6-5, the J call TRBJ2-5; a possible D gene is TRBD2 (5 bases). V was cut by 6 bases and J by 1 base, with 12 bases left in between. The germline gives CDR1 MNHEY, CDR2 SVGAGI. The CDR3 length is 14 residues. CDR3 sequence (DNA): TGTGCCAGCAGCCCGCCGGGGATCCAAGAGACCCAGTACTTC. It encodes CASSPPGIQETQYF.

The chain carries TRBV4-3 and TRBJ2-2; D remains ambiguous. From germline, CDR1 is LGHNA and CDR2 YSLEER. The CDR3 is 14 residues long. V was pared by 0 bases and J by 6 bases, with 8 bases between. CDR3: CASSQDRVSGELFF. CDR3 coding DNA: TGCGCCAGCAGCCAAGATAGGGTATCCGGGGAGCTGTTTTTT.

This clone was observed a handful of times. V gene TRBV9 combines with J gene TRBJ2-1; D ambiguous. CDR1 is SGDLS and CDR2 is YYNGEE in the germline V gene. This CDR3 has 12 amino acids. V lost 4 bases and J lost 10, with 12 bases in between. The DNA for the CDR3 is TGTGCCAGCAGCTTTGAGCCGTCGGAGCAGTTCTTC. Translating gives CASSFEPSEQFF.

This chain links TRBV7-3 with TRBJ2-7; possibly TRBD2 for D (6 bases). The V end was cut by 4 bases, the J end by 4 bases, with 20 bases between. The V gene's germline CDR1 is SGHTA and CDR2 FQGTGA. The CDR3 is made up of 16 amino acids. CDR3 residues: CASSSSGLSGGYEQYF. DNA of the CDR3: TGTGCCAGCAGCTCGAGCGGATTGAGCGGAGGGTACGAGCAGTACTTC. Full variable domain (rest looked up from reference TRBV7-3 and TRBJ2-7): GAGVSQTPSNKVTEKGKYVELRCDPISGHTALYWYRQSLGQGPEFLIYFQGTGAADDSGLPNDRFFAVRPEGSVSTLKIQRTERGDSAVYLCASSSSGLSGGYEQYFGPGTRLTVT.

The chain joins TRBV6-5 to TRBJ1-6, with D perhaps TRBD1 (5 bases). Per germline, CDR1 MNHEY and CDR2 SVGAGI. V lost 8 bases to trimming and J lost 8 bases, with 16 bases between them. The CDR3 is 14 residues long. The CDR3 sequence: CASRLSDSDSPLHF. In DNA form, the CDR3 reads TGTGCCAGCCGGCTGAGTGACAGTGATTCACCCCTCCACTTT.

This chain uses TRBV25-1 with TRBJ1-2, with 12 bases identical to TRBD1. V shed 3 bases and J 2 bases; nucleotides not matched to a gene: 4. CDR1 is MGHDK, CDR2 SYGVNS, per germline. The CDR3 sequence is 16 residues long. CDR3 region: CASSDPGTGGNYGYTF. CDR3 nucleotides: TGTGCCAGCAGTGACCCCGGGACAGGGGGCAACTATGGCTACACCTTC.

The chain couples TRBV7-9 to TRBJ1-1; the D gene is possibly TRBD1 (6 bases). This CDR3 has 14 amino acids. V was cut by 8 bases and J by 1 base, with 14 bases left in between. CDR1 is SEHNR and CDR2 is FQNEAQ in the germline V gene (reference sequence). The CDR3 region is CASGKRGANTEAFF. CDR3 bases: TGTGCCAGCGGGAAGCGGGGGGCGAACACTGAAGCTTTCTTT.

The rearrangement uses TRBV7-9 and TRBJ2-1, with D perhaps TRBD2 (5 bases). This CDR3 contains 14 residues. Between the trimmed V and J ends, which lost 5 bases and 6 bases, there was a span of 14 bases. The germline CDR1 and CDR2 sequences are SEHNR and FQNEAQ (reference sequence). The CDR3 protein is CASSRRARGNEQFF. The CDR3 DNA is TGTGCCAGCAGCCGCCGGGCCCGGGGCAATGAGCAGTTCTTC.

The chain employs TRBV4-1 and TRBJ2-4, with 9 positions matching TRBD1. Per the germline V gene, CDR1 is MGHRA and CDR2 is YSYEKL. The CDR3 sequence is 15 residues long. Losses at the gene ends were 1 base for V and 8 bases for J; bases not matched to a gene: 6. CDR3 protein: CASSQGGQGEDIQYF. The CDR3 bases are TGCGCCAGCAGCCAAGGGGGACAGGGCGAGGACATTCAGTACTTC.

The chain recombines TRBV6-5 with TRBJ2-3, with 9 bases lining up with TRBD1. Germline loops: CDR1 MNHEY, CDR2 SVGAGI. The CDR3 consists of 15 residues. With V trimmed by 6 bases and J by 4 bases, 8 bases remained unmatched. The CDR3 nucleotides are TGTGCCAGCAGGAGGGACAGGGTAGGCGCAGATACGCAGTATTTT. Its translation is CASRRDRVGADTQYF.

The chain links TRBV27 to TRBJ2-2; 7 bases align to TRBD1. The germline CDR1 and CDR2 sequences are MNHEY and SMNVEV (reference sequence). V was clipped by 6 bases and J by 0 bases; unmatched bases: 7. The CDR3 contains 16 residues. CDR3 loop: CASRKQGPTNTGELFF. CDR3 nucleotides: TGTGCCAGCAGGAAACAGGGGCCCACGAACACCGGGGAGCTGTTTTTT.

V gene TRBV2 combines with J gene TRBJ2-5; D remains ambiguous. CDR3 size: 12 residues. In germline, CDR1 is SNHLY, CDR2 FYNNEI. V was cut by 2 bases and J by 5 bases, with 6 bases left in between. This CDR3 reads CASSEMPETQYF. The CDR3 nucleotides are TGTGCCAGCAGTGAAATGCCGGAGACCCAGTACTTC.

The rearrangement joins TRBV4-1 to TRBJ2-1; D unclear. Germline V gene lookup returns CDR1 MGHRA and CDR2 YSYEKL. This CDR3 is 12 amino acids long. V was clipped by 1 base and J by 4 bases, with 2 bases between them. The CDR3 DNA reads as TGCGCCAGCAGCCAAGTGTACAATGAGCAGTTCTTC. It yields the protein CASSQVYNEQFF.

The chain has TRBV5-1 and TRBJ2-1; 9 bases fit TRBD2. J lost 1 base, V lost 6 bases, and 5 bases had no gene match. Germline V gene data show CDR1 as SGHRS and CDR2 as YFSETQ. This CDR3 comprises 15 residues. The chain's CDR3 is CASKTGLASYNEQFF. CDR3 coding DNA: TGCGCCAGCAAGACTGGACTAGCGTCCTACAATGAGCAGTTCTTC.

In this sample, this clone turned up a few times. The chain joins TRBV14 to TRBJ1-4; D is unresolved. Germline lookup yields CDR1 SGHDN and CDR2 FVKESK. The CDR3 has 15 amino acids. V lost 0 bases and J lost 8, with 13 bases in between. The CDR3 nucleotides read TGTGCCAGCAGCCAAGATCGGTGGGGTCGGGAAAAACTGTTTTTT. Translating it yields CASSQDRWGREKLFF.

The chain recombines TRBV29-1 with TRBJ2-5, with D possibly TRBD1 on 6 matching bases. The germline gives CDR1 SQVTM, CDR2 ANQGSEA. Between the trimmed V and J ends, which lost 4 bases and 1 base, there was a span of 10 bases. This CDR3 region has 13 residues. The CDR3 is CSVVGRGQETQYF. The DNA of the CDR3 is TGCAGCGTTGTGGGCAGGGGCCAAGAGACCCAGTACTTC. The whole variable domain, remainder taken from reference TRBV29-1 and TRBJ2-5, is SAVISQKPSRDICQRGTSLTIQCQVDSQVTMMFWYRQQPGQSLTLIATANQGSEATYESGFVIDKFPISRPNLTFSTLTVSNMSPEDSSIYLCSVVGRGQETQYFGPGTRLLVL.

This clone has a handful of counts. The rearrangement links TRBV5-1 to TRBJ2-3; possibly TRBD2 for D (6 bases). The germline V gene encodes CDR1 SGHRS and CDR2 YFSETQ. The V and J ends lost 4 bases and 0 bases respectively, with 15 bases between them. The CDR3 has 16 amino acids. The CDR3 bases are TGCGCCAGCAGCCCCCGACTAGTGGGTAGCACAGATACGCAGTATTTT. Residues: CASSPRLVGSTDTQYF.

The chain carries TRBV6-6 and TRBJ2-7, with TRBD1 matching over 8 bases. CDR1 is MNHNY, CDR2 SVGAGI, per germline (reference sequence). The CDR3 length is 13 residues. After removal of 8 bases from V and 3 bases from J, the junction contained 6 bases not matched to a gene. The CDR3 loop is CASQKGTGYEQYF. The CDR3 DNA sequence: TGTGCCAGCCAAAAAGGGACAGGCTACGAGCAGTACTTC.